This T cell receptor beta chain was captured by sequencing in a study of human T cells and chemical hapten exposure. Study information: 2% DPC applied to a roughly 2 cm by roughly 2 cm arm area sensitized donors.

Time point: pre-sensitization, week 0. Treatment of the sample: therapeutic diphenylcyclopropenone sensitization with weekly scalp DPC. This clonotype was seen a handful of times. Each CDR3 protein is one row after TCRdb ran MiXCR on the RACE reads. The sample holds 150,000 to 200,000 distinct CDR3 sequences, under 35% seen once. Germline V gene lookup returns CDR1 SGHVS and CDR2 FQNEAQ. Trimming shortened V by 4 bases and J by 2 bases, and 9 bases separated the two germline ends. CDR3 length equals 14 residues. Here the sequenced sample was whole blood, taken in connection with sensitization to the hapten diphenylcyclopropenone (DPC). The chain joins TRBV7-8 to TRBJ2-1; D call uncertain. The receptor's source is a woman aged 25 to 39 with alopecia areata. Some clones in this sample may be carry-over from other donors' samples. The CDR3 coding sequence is TGTGCCAGCAGCTCCCTGACCACCTACAATGAGCAGTTCTTC. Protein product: CASSSLTTYNEQFF. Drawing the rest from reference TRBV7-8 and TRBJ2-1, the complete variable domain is GAGVSQSPRYKVAKRGQDVALRCDPISGHVSLFWYQQALGQGPEFLTYFQNEAQLDKSGLPSDRFFAERPEGSVSTLKIQRTQQEDSAVYLCASSSLTTYNEQFFGPGTRLTVL.